This entry lists 11 T cell receptor beta chains sequenced from one sample in a study of shared clonotypes between healthy human individuals. Profiling relied on immunoSEQ multiplex PCR, and the TCRdb table lists in-frame clones only, not all of them. The sample yields about 1.1 million clones, around three quarters seen once. Sequencing input: memory CD4+ T cells from PBMCs. The subset: CD45RA-negative fraction. These receptor sequences come from a man in his late teens or twenties in good health. Some clones in this sample may be carry-over from other donors' samples.

This chain uses TRBV7-2 with TRBJ2-5; 7 nucleotides align to TRBD1. Germline V gives CDR1 SGHTA, CDR2 FQGNSA. The junction had 7 bases not matched to a gene; V was cut back by 4 bases and J by 2 bases. The CDR3 sequence is 15 residues long. CDR3 bases: TGTGCCAGCAGCTACGGGACAGCGGTACAAGAGACCCAGTACTTC. Protein: CASSYGTAVQETQYF.

This clone was seen only once. This rearrangement joins TRBV5-1 to TRBJ2-5, with D possibly being TRBD1 (5 bases). The germline V gene has CDR1 SGHRS and CDR2 YFSETQ. The V end lost 3 bases, the J end lost 2 bases, and 8 bases lay between the germline ends. This CDR3 is 13 amino acids long. CDR3 DNA sequence: TGCGCCAGCAGCTCGACAGTGCAAGAGACCCAGTACTTC. Residues: CASSSTVQETQYF.

The chain links TRBV7-8 to TRBJ1-4; unclear D gene. V shed 5 bases and J shed 7 bases, with 29 bases lying between them. CDR3 length: 19 amino acids. The germline V gene encodes CDR1 SGHVS and CDR2 FQNEAQ. The CDR3 loop reads CASSQNHVIMREVSEKLFF. Here the CDR3 DNA reads TGTGCCAGCAGCCAAAACCACGTAATAATGAGAGAAGTGAGTGAAAAACTGTTTTTT.

There are a few counts of this clone. The chain has TRBV23-1 and TRBJ1-1; no clear D gene. TRBV23-1 is an ORF, and what it does is uncertain. V was trimmed by 2 bases and J by 3 bases, leaving 4 bases between them. There are 12 residues in the CDR3. CDR3 nucleotide sequence: TGCGCCAGCAGTCAAGTCGACACTGAAGCTTTCTTT. Translating gives CASSQVDTEAFF.

The V gene is TRBV11-1, the J gene TRBJ2-7; D might be TRBD1 (5 bases). Germline CDR1 and CDR2: SGHAT and FQDESV (reference sequence). CDR3 length: 15 residues. V lost 7 bases, J lost 3 bases, and 19 bases lay in between. As DNA, the CDR3 is TGTGCCAGCATCCTTAGTCCCAGAGACAGCTACGAGCAGTACTTC. Translating gives CASILSPRDSYEQYF. The full variable domain, rest sourced from reference TRBV11-1 and TRBJ2-7, is EAEVAQSPRYKITEKSQAVAFWCDPISGHATLYWYRQILGQGPELLVQFQDESVVDDSQLPKDRFSAERLKGVDSTLKIQPAELGDSAMYLCASILSPRDSYEQYFGPGTRLTVT.

This clone appeared a few times. Other DNA sequences from this sample encode an identical CDR3 as well. The chain is built from TRBV25-1 and TRBJ1-1; 9 bases fit TRBD1. This CDR3 is 14 amino acids long. Trimming took 9 bases from V and 5 from J; bases not matched to a gene: 10. CDR1 and CDR2 (germline): MGHDK, SYGVNS. CDR3 region: CASSTGGGMTEAFF. CDR3 coding DNA: TGTGCCAGTTCTACAGGGGGCGGGATGACTGAAGCTTTCTTT.

There are a few counts of this clone. V gene TRBV28 combines with J gene TRBJ2-2; unclear D gene. V lost 8 bases and J lost 2, with 9 bases in between. In germline, CDR1 is MDHEN, CDR2 SYDVKM. The CDR3 contains 13 residues. The CDR3 nucleotides are TGTGCCAGCCTTGGCGGAAACACCGGGGAGCTGTTTTTT. This sequence encodes CASLGGNTGELFF. The full variable domain, its missing parts supplied by reference TRBV28 and TRBJ2-2, is DVKVTQSSRYLVKRTGEKVFLECVQDMDHENMFWYRQDPGLGLRLIYFSYDVKMKEKGDIPEGYSVSREKKERFSLILESASTNQTSMYLCASLGGNTGELFFGEGSRLTVL.

The gene calls are TRBV28 and TRBJ2-4, with 8 bases that match TRBD1. This CDR3 spans 18 amino acids. V was pared by 8 bases and J by 1 base, with 16 bases of the junction left unmatched. The germline gives CDR1 MDHEN, CDR2 SYDVKM. CDR3 sequence reads: CASHSTGRGRLAKNIQYF. The CDR3 nucleotides read TGTGCCAGCCATTCAACTGGCAGGGGGCGCTTGGCCAAAAACATTCAGTACTTC.

V and J are TRBV5-6 and TRBJ2-5; D is possibly TRBD1 or TRBD2 (5 bases each). This CDR3 is 14 amino acids long. In germline, CDR1 is SGHDT, CDR2 YYEEEE. Trimming cost V 4 bases and J 1 base, with 11 bases left between them. Here the CDR3 DNA reads TGTGCCAGCAGCCAGGGCGGGTCCCAAGAGACCCAGTACTTC. It specifies CASSQGGSQETQYF. Full variable domain (remainder filled in from reference TRBV5-6 and TRBJ2-5): DAGVTQSPTHLIKTRGQQVTLRCSPKSGHDTVSWYQQALGQGPQFIFQYYEEEERQRGNFPDRFSGHQFPNYSSELNVNALLLGDSALYLCASSQGGSQETQYFGPGTRLLVL.

The V gene is TRBV18, the J gene TRBJ2-7; possibly TRBD1 for D (6 bases). CDR1 is KGHSH and CDR2 is LQKENI in the germline V gene. The CDR3 contains 12 residues. Deletions cut 3 bases from V and 8 bases from J, with 11 bases between. The CDR3 reads CASSPGQTQQYF. The CDR3, as DNA: TGTGCCAGCTCACCCGGACAGACCCAGCAGTACTTC.

The chain is built from TRBV7-2 and TRBJ1-2; maybe TRBD1 (5 bases). The CDR3 runs to 14 residues. Germline-derived CDR1 and CDR2 are SGHTA and FQGNSA. V was clipped by 5 bases and J by 7 bases, with 17 bases between them. The CDR3 bases are TGTGCCAGCAGCCCGCGCCCCAGGGCTGGTGGCTACACCTTC. Translating gives CASSPRPRAGGYTF.